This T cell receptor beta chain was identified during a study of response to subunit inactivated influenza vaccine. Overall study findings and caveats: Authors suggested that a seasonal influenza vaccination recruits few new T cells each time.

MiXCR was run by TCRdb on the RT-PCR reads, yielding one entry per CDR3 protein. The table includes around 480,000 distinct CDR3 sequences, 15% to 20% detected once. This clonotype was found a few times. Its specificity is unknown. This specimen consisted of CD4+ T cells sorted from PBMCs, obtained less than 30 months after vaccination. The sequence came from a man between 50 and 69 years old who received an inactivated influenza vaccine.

The CDR3 DNA is TGTGCCAGCAGCCAAATCTACGAGCAGTACTTC. Translating gives CASSQIYEQYF. The gene calls are TRBV3-1 and TRBJ2-7; D gene unclear. The length of the CDR3 is 11 residues. V was trimmed by 2 bases and J by 3 bases, leaving 2 bases between them. From germline, CDR1 is LGHDT and CDR2 YNNKEL (reference sequence).